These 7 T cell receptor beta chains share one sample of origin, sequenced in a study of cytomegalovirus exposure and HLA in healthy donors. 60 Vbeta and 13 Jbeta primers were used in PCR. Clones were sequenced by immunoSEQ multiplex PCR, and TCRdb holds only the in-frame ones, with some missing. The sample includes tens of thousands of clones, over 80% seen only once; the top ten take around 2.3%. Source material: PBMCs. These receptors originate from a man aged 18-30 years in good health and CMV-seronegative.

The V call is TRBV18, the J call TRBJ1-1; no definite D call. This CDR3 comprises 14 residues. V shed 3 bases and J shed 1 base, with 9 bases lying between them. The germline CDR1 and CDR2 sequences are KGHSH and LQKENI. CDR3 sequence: CASSPNSGNTEAFF. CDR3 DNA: TGTGCCAGCTCACCTAACAGTGGGAACACTGAAGCTTTCTTT.

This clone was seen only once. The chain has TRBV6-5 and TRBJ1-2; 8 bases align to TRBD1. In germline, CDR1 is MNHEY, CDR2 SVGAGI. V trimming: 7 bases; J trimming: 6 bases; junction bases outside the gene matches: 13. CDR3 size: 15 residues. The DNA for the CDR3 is TGTGCCAGCACCCCACCGGGACAGGAATTACATGGCTACACCTTC. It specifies CASTPPGQELHGYTF.

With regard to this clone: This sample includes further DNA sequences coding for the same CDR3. CDR3 bases: TGTGCCAGCTCACCACAGGGGATGAACACTGAAGCTTTCTTT. As protein: CASSPQGMNTEAFF. This chain joins TRBV18 and TRBJ1-1; TRBD1 is a possible D gene (5 bases). Germline CDR1 KGHSH, CDR2 LQKENI. V was pared by 1 base and J by 0 bases, with 6 bases between. There are 14 residues in the CDR3.

CDR3 sequence: CATSRGGLLNTEAFF. The DNA of the CDR3 is TGTGCCACCAGCCGAGGGGGACTTTTGAACACTGAAGCTTTCTTT. V is TRBV15 and J is TRBJ1-1, with D possibly TRBD1 on 6 matching bases. Germline assignment: CDR1 LNHNV and CDR2 YYDKDF (reference sequence). Trimming cost V 5 bases and J 0 bases, with 13 bases left between them. The CDR3 is 15 residues long.

CDR3 protein: CASSAPRLGSGQPQHF. The CDR3 bases are TGTGCCAGCAGTGCCCCCCGGTTAGGGTCAGGGCAGCCCCAGCATTTT. The gene calls are TRBV2 and TRBJ1-5; maybe TRBD1 (5 bases). Per the germline V gene, CDR1 is SNHLY and CDR2 is FYNNEI. The CDR3 has 16 amino acids. The ends were cut back, 4 bases at V and 7 bases at J, with 20 bases in the middle.

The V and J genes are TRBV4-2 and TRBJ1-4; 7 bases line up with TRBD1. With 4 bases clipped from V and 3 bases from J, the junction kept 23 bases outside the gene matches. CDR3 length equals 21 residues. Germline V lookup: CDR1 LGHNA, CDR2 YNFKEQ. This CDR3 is CASSRGTEVRLDKESNEKLFF. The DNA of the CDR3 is TGTGCCAGCAGCCGGGGGACAGAGGTCCGACTAGATAAAGAATCTAATGAAAAACTGTTTTTT.

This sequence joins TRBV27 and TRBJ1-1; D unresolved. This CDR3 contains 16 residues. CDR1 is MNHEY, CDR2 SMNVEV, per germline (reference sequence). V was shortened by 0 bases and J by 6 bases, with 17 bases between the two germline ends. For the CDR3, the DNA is TGTGCCAGCAGTTTATCGATGGGTGCAAGCGGGGCTGAAGCTTTCTTT. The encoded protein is CASSLSMGASGAEAFF.